This T cell receptor (beta chain) derives from a study of blood T cell repertoires in COVID-19. Study as a whole: Sample material is recorded as cDNA or gDNA derived from T cells, B-cell-depleted T cells, or PBMCs.

Source study methods: For nucleated cells, counts were estimated from reference gene primer amplification. Data came from immunoSEQ multiplex PCR; TCRdb stores just in-frame clones and leaves some out. V and J calls and clone size are those listed in that table; D and trimming were worked out from the DNA. The sample contains 540,000 or so clones, less than 90% of which appear only once. CDR1 SNHLY and CDR2 FYNNEI come from the germline V gene. This CDR3 is built from 15 residues. V lost 2 bases and J 3 bases, leaving 13 bases between the germline ends. The clonotype comes from a woman in her 50s with COVID-19, enrolled during active disease. The rearrangement joins TRBV2 to TRBJ1-2; tentatively, D is TRBD1 (6 bases). Source material: peripheral blood. As DNA, the CDR3 is TGTGCCAGCAGTGAATGGCGGGGGGCTGACTATGGCTACACCTTC. It yields the protein CASSEWRGADYGYTF.